The clone carrying this T cell receptor beta chain was detected a few times. This specimen belongs to a study of control samples from healthy donors and cancer patients. CDR1 is LNHDA, CDR2 SQIVND, per germline (reference sequence). V shed 7 bases and J shed 2 bases, with 9 bases lying between them. The CDR3 consists of 14 residues. Clones were sequenced by immunoSEQ multiplex PCR, and TCRdb holds only the in-frame ones, with some missing. This sample carries 150,000 to 200,000 clones, approximately 92% of them seen once, and the ten largest clones take about 1.6%. This chain uses TRBV19 with TRBJ2-6; D unclear. The source material was blood. The receptor comes from a man younger than 30 in good health. This CDR3 is CASKSGPGANVLTF. DNA of the CDR3: TGTGCCAGTAAGTCAGGCCCTGGGGCCAACGTCCTGACTTTC.